One sample yielded the 14 T cell receptor beta chains listed below, sequenced in a study of T cell clonality in common variable immunodeficiency. Overall study results and limits: In common variable immunodeficiency, TCR beta chains reportedly carried fewer deletions and N-nucleotide insertions.

Antigens for these TCRs are unknown. Sequencing was performed with immunoSEQ multiplex PCR; in TCRdb, only in-frame clones are kept and a portion is missing. The data show around 9,600 clones, with none appearing a single time. The material sequenced was peripheral blood mononuclear cells. Every receptor here comes from a human donor with common variable immunodeficiency.

This clone was picked up a small number of times. The read ends 3 residues before the CDR3 terminus; that terminus is restored from the germline J gene. The chain links TRBV19 to TRBJ2-5; tentative D call: TRBD2 (7 bases). The V and J ends lost 1 base and 6 bases respectively, with 12 bases between them. CDR3 length: 14 amino acids. CDR1 LNHDA and CDR2 SQIVND come from the germline V gene (reference sequence). CDR3 protein: CASSIVRGAKTQYF. The CDR3 bases that were read are TGTGCCAGTAGTATAGTCCGGGGGGCCAAGACC.

This clone was recorded at least ten times. The read finishes 3 residues shy of the CDR3 end, and the germline J gene is used to complete it. The rearrangement links TRBV11-2 to TRBJ2-3; D call uncertain. V lost 3 bases and J lost 3, with 7 bases in between. This CDR3 has 13 residues. From germline, CDR1 is SGHAT and CDR2 FQNNGV. The CDR3 region is CASSFSYTDTQYF. The CDR3 bases that were read are TGTGCCAGCAGCTTCTCTTATACAGATACG.

By sample share, this clone is medium-sized. The CDR3 end is not reached by the read, which stops 3 residues before it; the germline J gene fills it in. This rearrangement joins TRBV19 to TRBJ1-5; TRBD1 matches at 9 bases. The germline V gene encodes CDR1 LNHDA and CDR2 SQIVND (reference sequence). Trimming cost V 6 bases and J 5 bases; bases outside gene matches: 5. CDR3 length: 14 residues. The part of the CDR3 DNA that was read is TGTGCCAGTAGCACACAGGGGGCTTATCAGCCC. It is translated as CASSTQGAYQP. The full CDR3 sequence reads CASSTQGAYQPQHF.

Ten or more counts support this clone. The read falls 3 residues short of the CDR3 end, and the missing part is taken from the germline J gene. This chain uses TRBV11-3 with TRBJ2-6; perhaps TRBD1 as D (6 bases). Trimming shortened V by 4 bases and J by 3 bases, and 10 bases separated the two germline ends. This CDR3 is 15 amino acids long. Germline CDR1 is SGHNT and CDR2 is YENEEA. Here the CDR3 reads CASSSGGIGANVLTF. Incomplete CDR3 DNA: TGTGCCAGCAGCTCTGGGGGCATTGGGGCCAACGTC.

This clone was detected ten times or more. From the germline J gene comes the end of the CDR3, since the read stops 3 residues before it. The rearrangement links TRBV7-9 to TRBJ2-1; TRBD1 might be the D (6 bases). The ends were cut back, 1 base at V and 8 bases at J, with 12 bases in the middle. Per germline, CDR1 SEHNR and CDR2 FQNEAQ (reference sequence). The CDR3 sequence is 14 residues long. The CDR3 DNA, read in part, is TGTGCCAGCAGCTTAGGTGGGGGCTCGGATGAG. Residues: CASSLGGGSDE. The CDR3 reads in full as CASSLGGGSDEQFF.

This clone was found many times. The read halts 3 residues ahead of the CDR3 end, with the missing end drawn from the germline J gene. This rearrangement joins TRBV25-1 to TRBJ1-1; D is perhaps TRBD1 (5 bases). The CDR3 extends over 15 amino acids. Deletions cut 5 bases from V and 3 bases from J, with 16 bases between. Germline lookup yields CDR1 MGHDK and CDR2 SYGVNS. The CDR3 protein is CASSWVPGLYTEAFF. The sequenced CDR3 bases are TGTGCCAGCAGTTGGGTCCCAGGGCTTTACACTGAA. Combining the CDR3 with reference TRBV25-1 and TRBJ1-1 gives the whole variable domain EADIYQTPRYLVIGTGKKITLECSQTMGHDKMYWYQQDPGMELHLIHYSYGVNSTEKGDLSSESTVSRIRTEHFPLTLESARPSHTSQYLCASSWVPGLYTEAFFGQGTRLTVV.

There are many counts of this clone. The read is 3 residues too short to cover the CDR3 end, so that end is filled in from the germline J gene. The chain uses TRBV18 and TRBJ2-1, with 7 bases identical to TRBD2. This CDR3 has 16 amino acids. V gave up 3 bases and J gave up 7 bases; unmatched junction bases: 12. Germline V gene lookup returns CDR1 KGHSH and CDR2 LQKENI. The sequenced part of the CDR3 DNA is TGTGCCAGCTCACCGGGACTACCCCTGACGGGGAATGAG. Its protein product is CASSPGLPLTGNE. The full CDR3 reads CASSPGLPLTGNEQFF.

This clone showed up many times. The CDR3 sequence: CASSSGNTDTQYF. The sequenced part of the CDR3 DNA is TGTGCCAGCAGCTCGGGGAACACAGATACG. The chain carries TRBV7-3 and TRBJ2-3; weak D call: TRBD2 (5 bases). The CDR3 end is not reached by the read, which stops 3 residues before it; the germline J gene fills it in. CDR1 is SGHTA and CDR2 is FQGTGA in the germline V gene. The CDR3 has 13 residues. Trimming removed 4 bases at V and 2 bases at J, with 7 bases between.

This clone was counted ten times or more. The CDR3 end is not reached by the read, which stops 3 residues before it; the germline J gene fills it in. The V gene is TRBV29-1, the J gene TRBJ2-3; 11 nucleotides align to TRBD2. This CDR3 has 13 residues. V shed 4 bases and J 7 bases; nucleotides not matched to a gene: 4. The germline V gene has CDR1 SQVTM and CDR2 ANQGSEA. The sequenced part of the CDR3 DNA is TGCAGCGTTGTTACTAGCGGGAGTCATACG. Translation gives CSVVTSGSHT. The complete CDR3 reads CSVVTSGSHTQYF.

This clone showed up many times. Read sequence stops 3 residues before the CDR3 end, and the germline J gene provides the missing end. The chain joins TRBV20-1 to TRBJ2-3; 8 bases map to TRBD1. Looked up from germline, CDR1 is DFQATT and CDR2 is SNEGSKA (reference sequence). Germline trimming cut 3 bases from V and 2 bases from J; bases unmatched to any gene: 7. This CDR3 contains 15 residues. The covered CDR3 bases are TGCAGTGCTAGTCTTGGGACAGGCCCCACAGATACG. This sequence encodes CSASLGTGPTDT. In full, the CDR3 reads CSASLGTGPTDTQYF.

This clone was counted at least ten times. The CDR3 is cut off 3 residues early in the read; its end comes from the germline J gene. This chain links TRBV7-9 with TRBJ2-1; 8 bases match TRBD1. With V trimmed by 1 base and J by 6 bases, 5 bases remained unmatched. CDR1 is SEHNR, CDR2 FQNEAQ, per germline (reference sequence). This CDR3 region has 15 residues. The CDR3 bases that were read are TGTGCCAGCAGCTTAGTGGGACAGGCCTCCAATGAG. Protein product: CASSLVGQASNE. The whole CDR3 sequence is CASSLVGQASNEQFF.

This clone counts as large. The read ends 3 residues before the CDR3 terminus; that terminus is restored from the germline J gene. Within the sample, other DNA sequences also encode this same CDR3. The chain employs TRBV28 and TRBJ2-1; 10 bases are a match to TRBD2. In germline, CDR1 is MDHEN, CDR2 SYDVKM. V shed 5 bases, J shed 0 bases, and the junction held 4 bases outside the gene matches. The length of the CDR3 is 16 residues. The sequenced CDR3 bases are TGTGCCAGCAGTCTACTAGCGGGAACCTCCTACAATGAG. Protein sequence: CASSLLAGTSYNE. The complete CDR3 reads CASSLLAGTSYNEQFF. Variable domain in full (rest from reference TRBV28 and TRBJ2-1): DVKVTQSSRYLVKRTGEKVFLECVQDMDHENMFWYRQDPGLGLRLIYFSYDVKMKEKGDIPEGYSVSREKKERFSLILESASTNQTSMYLCASSLLAGTSYNEQFFGPGTRLTVL.

This clone appeared many times. The read ends 3 residues early relative to the CDR3; the germline J gene fills the gap. This chain connects TRBV18 to TRBJ2-5, with a tentative D call TRBD1 (6 bases). This CDR3 is 15 amino acids long. V lost 0 bases and J 4 bases, leaving 12 bases between the germline ends. From germline, CDR1 is KGHSH and CDR2 LQKENI. CDR3 DNA (partial): TGTGCCAGCTCACCACCGCCTGGGGGCGGAGAGACC. Translating it yields CASSPPPGGGET. In full, the CDR3 is CASSPPPGGGETQYF. The variable domain in full, completed from reference TRBV18 and TRBJ2-5, reads NAGVMQNPRHLVRRRGQEARLRCSPMKGHSHVYWYRQLPEEGLKFMVYLQKENIIDESGMPKERFSAEFPKEGPSILRIQQVVRGDSAAYFCASSPPPGGGETQYFGPGTRLLVL.

By share of the sample, this clone is medium-sized. The read halts 3 residues ahead of the CDR3 end, with the missing end drawn from the germline J gene. The chain is built from TRBV5-1 and TRBJ1-4; D is uncertain. The CDR3 has 14 amino acids. V was clipped by 4 bases and J by 0 bases, with 7 bases between them. Germline values: CDR1 SGHRS, CDR2 YFSETQ. The CDR3 DNA, read in part, is TGCGCCAGCAGCCCACTGGCAACTAATGAAAAA. This translates into CASSPLATNEK. The whole CDR3 sequence reads CASSPLATNEKLFF.